The clone carrying this T cell receptor beta chain occurred a few times. These data belong to a study of T-cell memory formation after mild COVID-19. Turning to the study itself: Each donor largely had its own TCR clusters.

TCRdb reanalysed the 5' RACE reads using MiXCR and keeps one entry per CDR3 protein. Among a few hundred thousand distinct CDR3 sequences listed, about 24% were seen once. Germline CDR1 is MNHEY and CDR2 is SVGAGI. V trimming: 3 bases; J trimming: 0 bases; junction bases outside the gene matches: 10. This CDR3 is 18 amino acids long. The sequencing input was PBMCs or a T cell subset sorted from them (not recorded which). This TCR came from an adult woman who had mild COVID-19 (a few samples of this study predate the infection). Cell type and time point are not known. The chain combines TRBV6-5 with TRBJ2-2; TRBD1 agrees at 7 bases. The CDR3 sequence: CASSYSIVGGANTGELFF. CDR3 sequence (DNA): TGTGCCAGCAGTTATTCGATAGTAGGGGGCGCGAACACCGGGGAGCTGTTTTTT.